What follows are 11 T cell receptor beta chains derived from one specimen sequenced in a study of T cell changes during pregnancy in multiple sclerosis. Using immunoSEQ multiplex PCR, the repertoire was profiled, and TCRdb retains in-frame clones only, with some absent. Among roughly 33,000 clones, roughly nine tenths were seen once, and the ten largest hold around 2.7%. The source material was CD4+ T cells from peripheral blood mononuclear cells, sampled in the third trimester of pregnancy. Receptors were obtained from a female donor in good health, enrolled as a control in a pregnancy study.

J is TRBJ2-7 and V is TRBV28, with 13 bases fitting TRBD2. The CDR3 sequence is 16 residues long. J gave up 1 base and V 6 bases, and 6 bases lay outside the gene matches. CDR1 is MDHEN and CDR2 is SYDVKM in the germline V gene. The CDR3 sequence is CASSPAGLAGSYEQYF. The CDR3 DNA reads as TGTGCCAGCAGCCCCGCGGGACTAGCGGGGTCCTACGAGCAGTACTTC.

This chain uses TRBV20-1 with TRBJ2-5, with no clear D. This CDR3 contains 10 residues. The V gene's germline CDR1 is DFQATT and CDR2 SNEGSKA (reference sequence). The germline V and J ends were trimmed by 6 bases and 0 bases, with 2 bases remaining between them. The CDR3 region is CSANQETQYF. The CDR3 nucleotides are TGCAGTGCCAACCAAGAGACCCAGTACTTC.

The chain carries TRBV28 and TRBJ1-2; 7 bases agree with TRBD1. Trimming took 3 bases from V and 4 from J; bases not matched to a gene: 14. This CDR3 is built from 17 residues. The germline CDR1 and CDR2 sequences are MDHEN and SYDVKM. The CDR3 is CASSFRGRGNRAYGYTF. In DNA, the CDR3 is TGTGCCAGCAGTTTCCGAGGCAGGGGGAATCGGGCCTATGGCTACACCTTC.

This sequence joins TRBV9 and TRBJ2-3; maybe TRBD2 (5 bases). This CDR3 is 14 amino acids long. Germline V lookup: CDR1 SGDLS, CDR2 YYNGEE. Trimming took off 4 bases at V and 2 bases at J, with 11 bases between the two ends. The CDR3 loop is CASSPPGVTDTQYF. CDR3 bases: TGTGCCAGCAGCCCCCCCGGGGTCACAGATACGCAGTATTTT.

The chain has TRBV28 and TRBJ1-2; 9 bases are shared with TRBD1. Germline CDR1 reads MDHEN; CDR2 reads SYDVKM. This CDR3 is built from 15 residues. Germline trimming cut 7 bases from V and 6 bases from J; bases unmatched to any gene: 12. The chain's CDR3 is CASNVQGAQFNGYTF. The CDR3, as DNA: TGTGCCAGCAACGTACAGGGGGCCCAATTTAATGGCTACACCTTC.

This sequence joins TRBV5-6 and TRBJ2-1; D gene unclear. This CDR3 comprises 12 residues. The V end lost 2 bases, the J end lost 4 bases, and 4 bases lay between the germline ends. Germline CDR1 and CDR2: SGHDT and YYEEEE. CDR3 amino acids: CASSFLYNEQFF. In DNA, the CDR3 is TGTGCCAGCAGCTTCTTATACAATGAGCAGTTCTTC.

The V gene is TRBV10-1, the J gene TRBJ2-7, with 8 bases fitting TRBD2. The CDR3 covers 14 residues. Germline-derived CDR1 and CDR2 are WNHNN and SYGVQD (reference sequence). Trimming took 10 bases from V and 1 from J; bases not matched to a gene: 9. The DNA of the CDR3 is TGCGCCACCCCCTCTAGCGGGTCTTCCTACGAGCAGTACTTC. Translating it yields CATPSSGSSYEQYF.

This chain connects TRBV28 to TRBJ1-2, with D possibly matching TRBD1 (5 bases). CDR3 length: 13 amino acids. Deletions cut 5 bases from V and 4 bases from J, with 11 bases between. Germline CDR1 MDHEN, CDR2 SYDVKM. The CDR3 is CASSPGWGYGYTF. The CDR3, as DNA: TGTGCCAGCAGTCCAGGGTGGGGCTATGGCTACACCTTC.

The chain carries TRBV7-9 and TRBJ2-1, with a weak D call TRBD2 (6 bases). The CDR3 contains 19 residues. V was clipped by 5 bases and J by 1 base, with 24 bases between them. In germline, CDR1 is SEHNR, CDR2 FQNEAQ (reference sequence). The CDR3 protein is CASSNPLGVGGKSYNEQFF. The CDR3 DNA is TGTGCCAGCAGCAACCCGCTAGGGGTGGGCGGGAAATCCTACAATGAGCAGTTCTTC.

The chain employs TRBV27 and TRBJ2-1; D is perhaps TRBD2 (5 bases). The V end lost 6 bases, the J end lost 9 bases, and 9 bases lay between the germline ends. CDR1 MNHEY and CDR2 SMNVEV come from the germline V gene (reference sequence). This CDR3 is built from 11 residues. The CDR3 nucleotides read TGTGCCAGCAGGACTATCGGTGAGCAGTTCTTC. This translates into CASRTIGEQFF.

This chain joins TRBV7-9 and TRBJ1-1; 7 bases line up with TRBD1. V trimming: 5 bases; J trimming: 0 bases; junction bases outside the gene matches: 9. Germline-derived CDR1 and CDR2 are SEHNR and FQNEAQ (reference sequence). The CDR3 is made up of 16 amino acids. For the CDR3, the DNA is TGTGCCAGCAGCCCCCGAAAGACAGGGATGAACACTGAAGCTTTCTTT. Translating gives CASSPRKTGMNTEAFF.